This TCR beta chain derives from a study of T cell changes during pregnancy in multiple sclerosis. The method was immunoSEQ multiplex PCR; TCRdb's version includes in-frame clones alone and lacks a portion of them. The table records fewer than 50,000 clones, 94% of them present only once. The V and J ends lost 8 bases and 7 bases, in that order; junction bases with no gene match: 10. Germline-derived CDR1 and CDR2 are MNHEY and SMNVEV (reference sequence). This CDR3 region has 14 residues. Sequenced here: CD8+ T cells from peripheral blood mononuclear cells, sampled before pregnancy. The V and J genes are TRBV27 and TRBJ2-1, with 8 bases that match TRBD1. This clonotype was sampled from a female donor with multiple sclerosis, enrolled in a pregnancy study. CDR3 DNA sequence: TGTGCCAGCCCCACCGGGACAGGCGATAATGAGCAGTTCTTC. Translated, it gives CASPTGTGDNEQFF.